This is a list of T cell receptor beta chains from one sample in a study of T cells after yellow fever vaccination. TCRdb reprocessed the 5' RACE reads with MiXCR, giving one entry per CDR3 protein. The data hold 250,000 or so distinct CDR3 sequences, with 6% to 7.5% observed a single time. The sequencing used CD4+ T cells sorted from PBMCs, collected 15 days after the yellow fever booster vaccination. Receptors originate from a man younger than 40 who received the YFV17D yellow fever vaccine. The CDR3 runs from the conserved cysteine through the conserved F or W. The D gene is left open where the match is weak. Where a row states a size, it is once, few, many or the class of an expanded clone; other rows omit it.

clone size	J gene	V gene	D gene	CDR3 DNA	CDR3 protein
few	TRBJ2-5	TRBV7-2	-	TGTGCCAGCAGCTTAGGGACACCTCAAGAGACCCAGTACTTC	CASSLGTPQETQYF
many	TRBJ2-1	TRBV24-1	TRBD1	TGTGCCACCAGTGATTTTGAGGGGGCTGGGCAGTTCTTC	CATSDFEGAGQFF
-	TRBJ2-7	TRBV11-3	TRBD2	TGTGCCAGCAGCTTTCGGGAGGGCCCGCCCTACGAGCAGTACTTC	CASSFREGPPYEQYF
many	TRBJ2-5	TRBV20-1	-	TGCAGTGCTAGATCAAATCAGGGAAAGACCCAGTACTTC	CSARSNQGKTQYF
few	TRBJ2-7	TRBV20-1	-	TGCAGTGCTCCTATCCACGGGACACATAACTACGAGCAGTACTTC	CSAPIHGTHNYEQYF
-	TRBJ2-1	TRBV7-2	TRBD2	TGTGCCAGCAGGAGGACTAGCGGGAGTGATGAGCAGTTCTTC	CASRRTSGSDEQFF
-	TRBJ1-6	TRBV12-3/TRBV12-4	TRBD1	TGTGCCAGCAGCTTGAGGGACAGCTCGAATTCACCCCTCCACTTT	CASSLRDSSNSPLHF
few	TRBJ1-1	TRBV5-6	-	TGTGCCAGCAGCTTCTACACTGGGAGCGCTTTCTTT	CASSFYTGSAFF
many	TRBJ2-5	TRBV7-3	TRBD2	TGTGCCAGCAGCTTAAGCGGACTAGGTGGAGGGACCCAGTACTTC	CASSLSGLGGGTQYF
many	TRBJ2-1	TRBV5-5	-	TGTGCCAGCAGCTTGGAAGGGGAATACAATGAGCAGTTCTTC	CASSLEGEYNEQFF
many	TRBJ2-2	TRBV15	-	TGTGCCACCAGCAGGGACAGCGGAAATGGGCTGTTTTTT	CATSRDSGNGLFF
few	TRBJ1-5	TRBV12-3/TRBV12-4	TRBD1	TGTGCCAGCAGTCCCGAGACAGGGGAAAATCAGCCCCAGCATTTT	CASSPETGENQPQHF
few	TRBJ1-4	TRBV14	TRBD1	TGTGCCAGCAGCCAAAGACAGGGTCGAGAAAAACTGTTTTTT	CASSQRQGREKLFF
many	TRBJ2-1	TRBV20-1	-	TGCAGTGCTATCGCTCCAATCTCCTACAATGAGCAGTTCTTC	CSAIAPISYNEQFF
few	TRBJ1-6	TRBV20-1	TRBD1	TGCAGTGCTAGGAGGGACAGAACAAATTCACCCCTCCACTTT	CSARRDRTNSPLHF
few	TRBJ2-1	TRBV20-1	-	TGCAGTGCTAGTACCCCCCAACTAGTCTCTGGTCCCAATGAGCAGTTCTTC	CSASTPQLVSGPNEQFF
-	TRBJ2-1	TRBV12-3/TRBV12-4	TRBD1	TGTGCCAGCAGCGATGACAGGGTCCCGAGTGAGCAGTTCTTC	CASSDDRVPSEQFF